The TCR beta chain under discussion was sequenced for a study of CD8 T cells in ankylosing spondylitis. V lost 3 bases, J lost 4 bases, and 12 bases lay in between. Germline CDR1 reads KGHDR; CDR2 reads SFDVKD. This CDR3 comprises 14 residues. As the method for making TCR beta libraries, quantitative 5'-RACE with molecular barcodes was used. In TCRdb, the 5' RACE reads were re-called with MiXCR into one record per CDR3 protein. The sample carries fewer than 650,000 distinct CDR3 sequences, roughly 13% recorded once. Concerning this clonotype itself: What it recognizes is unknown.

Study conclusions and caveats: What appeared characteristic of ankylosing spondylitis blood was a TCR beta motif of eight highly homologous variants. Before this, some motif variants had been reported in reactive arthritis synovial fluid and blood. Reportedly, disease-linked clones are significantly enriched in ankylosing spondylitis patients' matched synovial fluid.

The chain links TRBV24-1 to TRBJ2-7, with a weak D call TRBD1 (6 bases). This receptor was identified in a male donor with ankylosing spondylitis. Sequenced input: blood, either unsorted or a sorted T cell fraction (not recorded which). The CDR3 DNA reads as TGTGCCACCAGTGATACGGGGACAACATACGAGCAGTACTTC. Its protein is CATSDTGTTYEQYF.